The entry that follows covers one T cell receptor beta chain sequence. V lost 6 bases, J lost 7 bases, and 19 bases lay in between. Germline V gene data show CDR1 as MNHEY and CDR2 as SMNVEV (reference sequence). CDR3 size: 15 residues. The data are from a study of early T cells in non-severe SARS-CoV-2 infection. One entry per CDR3 protein results from TCRdb running MiXCR on the 5' RACE reads. The sample yields fewer than 100,000 distinct CDR3 sequences, around 13% seen once. The rearrangement links TRBV27 to TRBJ1-3; D gene ambiguous. Sequenced input: whole blood. The TCR originated in an adult who was a healthcare worker with PCR-confirmed SARS-CoV-2 infection or an uninfected control (not recorded which). The CDR3 DNA follows: TGTGCCAGCAGCCCCACAATCGGGGTCCCGAACACCATATATTTT. This translates into CASSPTIGVPNTIYF.